The 13 T cell receptor beta chains in this list originate from one sample, sequenced in a study of neoadjuvant nivolumab and ipilimumab in lung cancer. Measured with immunoSEQ multiplex PCR; TCRdb has only the in-frame clones, and not every one. The sample yields about 8,800 clones, 84% seen once. The sequencing used tumor tissue, collected after neoadjuvant nivolumab, alone or with ipilimumab, at or shortly before surgery. Source of these receptors: an adult with non-small cell lung cancer.

The chain is built from TRBV10-3 and TRBJ1-6; D gene unclear. The length of the CDR3 is 14 residues. Germline V gene sequence: CDR1 ENHRY, CDR2 SYGVKD. Trimming removed 4 bases at V and 9 bases at J, with 13 bases between. Here the CDR3 reads CAISGNVDASPLHF. The CDR3 bases are TGTGCCATCAGTGGGAATGTCGATGCTTCACCCCTCCACTTT.

The chain carries TRBV30 and TRBJ2-3; a weak D match, TRBD2 (6 bases). Trimming pared 8 bases from V and 1 base from J, leaving 19 bases between. This CDR3 has 15 amino acids. Germline V gives CDR1 GTSNPN, CDR2 SVGIG (reference sequence). CDR3 coding DNA: TGTGCCCAGCCGTCGACTAGTGGAGGCACAGATACGCAGTATTTT. Translation gives CAQPSTSGGTDTQYF.

The count of this clone is one. The chain employs TRBV6-5 and TRBJ1-1; D is unclear. The germline CDR1 and CDR2 sequences are MNHEY and SVGAGI. There are 13 residues in the CDR3. Trimming took off 0 bases at V and 7 bases at J, with 9 bases between the two ends. CDR3 sequence (DNA): TGTGCCAGCAGTTACTCTATACGGTATGAAGCTTTCTTT. Translated, it gives CASSYSIRYEAFF.

The chain carries TRBV5-1 and TRBJ1-1, with 8 bases that match TRBD1. This CDR3 has 15 amino acids. Germline V lookup: CDR1 SGHRS, CDR2 YFSETQ. V was pared by 4 bases and J by 3 bases, with 8 bases of the junction left unmatched. In DNA, the CDR3 is TGCGCCAGCAGCGGAGGAGCGACAGGGGACACTGAAGCTTTCTTT. It specifies CASSGGATGDTEAFF.

V gene TRBV5-1 combines with J gene TRBJ1-4; no clear D. Trimming shortened V by 4 bases and J by 7 bases, and 8 bases separated the two germline ends. This CDR3 region has 12 residues. From germline, CDR1 is SGHRS and CDR2 YFSETQ. The CDR3 loop reads CASSPEGEKLFF. Written as DNA, the CDR3 is TGCGCCAGCAGCCCGGAGGGTGAAAAACTGTTTTTT. Drawing the rest from reference TRBV5-1 and TRBJ1-4, the complete variable domain is KAGVTQTPRYLIKTRGQQVTLSCSPISGHRSVSWYQQTPGQGLQFLFEYFSETQRNKGNFPGRFSGRQFSNSRSEMNVSTLELGDSALYLCASSPEGEKLFFGSGTQLSVL.

The chain employs TRBV2 and TRBJ1-5; TRBD1 aligns across 9 bases. The CDR3 runs 16 residues. The J segment lost 3 bases and the V segment lost 3 bases, leaving 6 bases of the junction unmatched. Per the germline V gene, CDR1 is SNHLY and CDR2 is FYNNEI. CDR3 region: CASSETGQGFNQPQHF. The CDR3 region has the DNA TGTGCCAGCAGTGAGACGGGACAGGGCTTCAATCAGCCCCAGCATTTT.

The rearrangement links TRBV5-4 to TRBJ2-1; D is perhaps TRBD1 or TRBD2 (6 bases each). The CDR3 is 15 residues long. V lost 1 base, J lost 8 bases, and 16 bases lay in between. Germline V gene sequence: CDR1 SGHNT, CDR2 YYREEE (reference sequence). The CDR3 coding sequence is TGTGCCAGCAGCTTGACGGGGGCGAGGCTCGATGAGCAGTTCTTC. Translating gives CASSLTGARLDEQFF.

The chain links TRBV7-4 to TRBJ1-5; possibly TRBD1 for D (6 bases). Germline loops: CDR1 SGHVT, CDR2 SQSDAQ. V was cut by 2 bases and J by 2 bases, with 22 bases left in between. CDR3 length: 19 residues. CDR3 bases: TGTGCCAGCAGCTTATCAACTTCCTACAGGGTCGGGGGCAATCAGCCCCAGCATTTT. It codes for CASSLSTSYRVGGNQPQHF.

The rearrangement uses TRBV7-3 and TRBJ1-1; no firm D call. The CDR3 totals 15 residues. Germline CDR1 and CDR2: SGHTA and FQGTGA. The ends were cut back, 6 bases at V and 5 bases at J, with 19 bases in the middle. CDR3 sequence: CASSDVPLGGTEAFF. The CDR3 bases are TGTGCCAGCAGTGACGTACCCTTGGGAGGGACTGAAGCTTTCTTT.

The chain is built from TRBV19 and TRBJ1-5, with D hard to call. Germline CDR1 is LNHDA and CDR2 is SQIVND (reference sequence). V was shortened by 0 bases and J by 2 bases, with 14 bases between the two germline ends. The CDR3 runs to 17 residues. The CDR3 DNA reads TGTGCCAGTAGTATAGATCACAGCAGCGGGGGCAATCAGCCCCAGCATTTT. Its translation is CASSIDHSSGGNQPQHF.

This chain connects TRBV18 to TRBJ1-2, with D maybe TRBD1 (6 bases). The CDR3 is made up of 16 amino acids. Germline assignment: CDR1 KGHSH and CDR2 LQKENI. Trimming took off 4 bases at V and 8 bases at J, with 23 bases between the two ends. The DNA for the CDR3 is TGTGCCAGCTCACGCGACCTAGTTGGGGGCCCACGGGGCTACACCTTC. Translating it yields CASSRDLVGGPRGYTF.

This chain connects TRBV15 to TRBJ2-7; perhaps TRBD1 as D (5 bases). V lost 1 base and J lost 5, with 9 bases in between. The germline V gene encodes CDR1 LNHNV and CDR2 YYDKDF (reference sequence). This CDR3 spans 13 amino acids. The CDR3 DNA follows: TGTGCCACCAGCAGAGTCCCAGGGCACGAGCAGTACTTC. Protein product: CATSRVPGHEQYF.

This rearrangement joins TRBV6-6 to TRBJ2-2; D perhaps matches TRBD2 (6 bases). This CDR3 spans 15 amino acids. Deletions cut 0 bases from V and 5 bases from J, with 10 bases between. CDR1 is MNHNY and CDR2 is SVGAGI in the germline V gene (reference sequence). For the CDR3, the DNA is TGTGCCAGCAGTTACTCTCGGGAGCGGACCGGGGAGCTGTTTTTT. Its translation is CASSYSRERTGELFF.